This note documents a single TCR beta chain sequence. Its antigen is as yet unknown. This specimen belongs to a study of cytomegalovirus exposure and HLA in healthy donors. Notes on the study in general: Apparent HLA restriction characterized most CMV-associated TCR beta chains in a later analysis. Later work found that TCR association rates differed between HLA loci; DRB1 had the most and HLA-C the fewest.

This PCR relied on a set of 60 Vbeta primers and 13 Jbeta primers. Profiled with immunoSEQ multiplex PCR; TCRdb holds only in-frame clones, not every one. The repertoire includes 120,000 to 150,000 clones, approximately 82% of them detected once, and about 3.4% sits in the top ten. Sequenced sample: PBMCs. This receptor was obtained from a man between 18 and 29 years old in good health and CMV-seropositive.

This CDR3 reads CATSGFSGILNYEQYF. In nucleotides, the CDR3 is TGTGCCACCAGCGGCTTTAGCGGGATTTTGAACTACGAGCAGTACTTC. The chain employs TRBV15 and TRBJ2-7; 8 bases fit TRBD2. The CDR3 has 16 residues. Germline V gene data show CDR1 as LNHNV and CDR2 as YYDKDF (reference sequence). The J segment lost 3 bases and the V segment lost 5 bases, leaving 12 bases of the junction unmatched.